This T cell receptor (beta chain) was documented in a study of shared clonotypes between healthy human individuals (dated by TCRdb to the early 2020s). Notes on the research overall: A few men and two women, aged 18 to 49 years, made up the cohort. For each donor, CD4 naive and CD4 memory were each run on three plates, CD8 naive on two plates, and CD8 memory on one plate. The study deeply sequenced blood TCR repertoires of several healthy adults to estimate repertoire size and the extent of clonotype sharing between individuals. To increase sequencing depth and limit assay-specific biases, different laboratories used diverse techniques to prepare libraries and sequence TCR repertoires. Per donor, leukapheresis produced somewhere between about 0.94 and 10 billion PBMCs.

Beyond this particular receptor, the publication reports: Compared with non-shared clonotypes, clonotypes shared by all four sorted-subset donors had higher generation probabilities. When several donors were compared, the shared fraction of clonotypes was about 5% for naive CD4, less than 4% for naive CD8, 2.3% for memory CD4, and 0.4% for memory CD8. Naive subsets generally had larger estimated clonotype richness than memory subsets did. Incomplete sequencing was indicated by rarefaction of sorted-subset datasets, despite the large sequencing depth. Pairwise subsampling led to the expectation that sequencing depth would affect the degree of clonotype sharing among donors. Because the study included only a small number of donors, the genetic and exposure-history diversity represented was limited. Sampling was restricted to blood, and TCR repertoires in tissues likely differ from the TCR repertoires found in blood.

From the cysteine up to the phenylalanine, the CDR3 has a length of 15 residues. Left in the record is the CDR3 DNA by itself, 45 bases read in frame from the first base. Based on the germline V gene, the CDR1 and CDR2 sequences are MDHEN and SYDVKM. V ends up 3 bases short and J 6 bases short, with an unmatched junction base count of 7. This clone was observed a few times. Its antigen is not yet known. No clone much larger than this one lies a single base away; base qualities are absent. Other DNA variants within this sample encode the same CDR3. Using the deep immunoSEQ assay, TCR CDR3 regions were amplified from genomic DNA by multiplex PCR. Genomic DNA extracted from each cell subset was distributed evenly over all wells of several immunoSEQ 96-well plates, and each plate served as one replicate. For sorted subsets, each replicate PCR was loaded with roughly 0.2 ug genomic DNA, equivalent to approximately 27,000 T cell genomes. Purified libraries were quantified with a Qubit 3.0 fluorometer, sized on a Bioanalyzer 2100, and re-quantified with the KAPA Library Quantification kit. A separate single-read 150-cycle Illumina NextSeq 550 flow cell was used to sequence each immunoSEQ 96-well plate. From the authors' description of their analysis: Because only junctional sequences without quality scores were contained in the immunoSEQ output, filtering matching that applied to full-length reads could not be performed. To assign V/J genes and CDR3, sequences were annotated using PyIR, a Python wrapper for IgBLAST v1.9, with IMGT germline references. Reads were filtered out if the reads had weak V/J assignments (E-value above 1e-6), no CDR3, stop codons, out-of-frame junctions, or ambiguous translated residues. V3J clonotypes were defined as sequences sharing the same inferred V gene, J gene, and CDR3 amino acid sequence. Percentage overlap between repertoires was computed as shared unique clonotypes divided by the size of the smaller repertoire. Richness of each repertoire was evaluated using RTK rarefaction, the Chao1 estimator, and Recon v2.1 estimates of unobserved clonotypes. OLGA was used to compute generation probabilities for all TCRbeta clonotypes that the gDNA method yielded from a handful of donors. In its TCRdb copy, this immuneACCESS table keeps in-frame sequences only and misses some clones. Where compared with another copy, unresolved V genes explain less than half of these, and the others have no known cause. V and J calls and clone size are given by that table; D and trimming were obtained from the DNA. The sample records more than 2,000,000 clones, roughly nine tenths of which are singletons. Of the sample, more than 0.12% is held by the ten largest clones.

The donors were healthy, HIV-negative adults with no recently reported acute infections or vaccinations. Every donor was a Caucasian adult residing in Nashville, Tennessee, USA. CD4+ T cells were enriched through magnetic negative selection, after which naive cells were positively selected on CD45RA and the remaining negative fraction served as the memory subset. Blood was collected by leukapheresis, and PBMCs were isolated by Ficoll-Histopaque density gradient centrifugation and then cryopreserved in liquid nitrogen vapor phase. Analytical flow cytometry was used to check the purity and quantity of each magnetically sorted T cell population. Genomic DNA was isolated from every sorted fraction and measured by UV absorbance on a Nanodrop 2000c.

The rearrangement joined TRBV28 to TRBJ1-1; TRBD1 lines up with 10 middle nucleotides. This TCR was sampled from a man aged 18 to 35 in good health. Sequencing input: naive CD4+ T cells sorted from blood. The cell subset or site label for this specimen denotes: CD45RA+ positively selected. The bases read TGTGCCAGCAGTTTCGGGGACAGGGGAGGGTCTGAAGCTTTCTTT. Translated, this is CASSFGDRGGSEAFF.